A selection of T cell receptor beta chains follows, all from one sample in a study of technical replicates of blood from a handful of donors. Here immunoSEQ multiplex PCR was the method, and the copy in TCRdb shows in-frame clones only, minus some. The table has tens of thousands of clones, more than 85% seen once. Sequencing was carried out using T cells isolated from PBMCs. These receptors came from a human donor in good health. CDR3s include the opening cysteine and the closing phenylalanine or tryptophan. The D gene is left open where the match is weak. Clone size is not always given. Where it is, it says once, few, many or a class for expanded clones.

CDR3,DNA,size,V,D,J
CASSPGTDTQYF,TGTGCCAGCAGTCCGGGGACAGATACGCAGTATTTT,once,TRBV2,-,TRBJ2-3
CASSLDGEQFF,TGTGCCAGCAGCTTAGATGGCGAGCAGTTCTTC,-,TRBV11-2,-,TRBJ2-1
CAWSPPPLSNQPQHF,TGTGCCTGGAGTCCCCCCCCACTTAGCAATCAGCCCCAGCATTTT,-,TRBV30,-,TRBJ1-5
CASSLAGGRETQYF,TGTGCCAGCAGTTTGGCAGGGGGCCGAGAGACCCAGTACTTC,-,TRBV28,TRBD1,TRBJ2-5
CASSTGTGRQDGYTF,TGTGCCAGTAGTACCGGGACAGGGCGGCAGGATGGCTACACCTTC,-,TRBV19,TRBD1,TRBJ1-2
CSVGIGANTEAFF,TGCAGCGTTGGGATCGGAGCGAACACTGAAGCTTTCTTT,-,TRBV29-1,-,TRBJ1-1
CASSFGTAAYEQYF,TGTGCCAGCAGCTTCGGGACAGCTGCCTACGAGCAGTACTTC,-,TRBV9,TRBD1,TRBJ2-7
CASSLPGVGNTIYF,TGTGCCAGCAGCTTACCAGGGGTAGGAAACACCATATATTTT,-,TRBV13,-,TRBJ1-3
CASSLLGGRGGYEQYF,TGTGCCAGCAGTTTACTTGGGGGGCGCGGGGGCTACGAGCAGTACTTC,-,TRBV27,-,TRBJ2-7
CASSPGGVVRTYEQYF,TGTGCCAGCAGCCCGGGAGGGGTGGTTAGGACCTACGAGCAGTACTTC,-,TRBV5-4,TRBD2,TRBJ2-7
CASSQDGRFGEKLFF,TGCGCCAGCAGCCAAGATGGCAGGTTCGGTGAAAAACTGTTTTTT,-,TRBV4-1,-,TRBJ1-4
CSVEEGGETQYF,TGCAGCGTTGAAGAAGGCGGGGAGACCCAGTACTTC,once,TRBV29-1,-,TRBJ2-5
CASSSAYPASNQPQHF,TGTGCCAGCAGCTCCGCCTATCCCGCAAGCAATCAGCCCCAGCATTTT,-,TRBV7-2,-,TRBJ1-5
CASSYSTGNTEAFF,TGTGCCAGCAGTTACTCGACAGGGAACACTGAAGCTTTCTTT,-,TRBV6-5,-,TRBJ1-1
CASSQGRIPNTGELFF,TGCGCCAGCAGCCAAGGGCGGATACCGAACACCGGGGAGCTGTTTTTT,-,TRBV4-3,-,TRBJ2-2
CATSSYAESGELFF,TGTGCCACCAGCAGCTACGCTGAATCCGGGGAGCTGTTTTTT,-,TRBV15,-,TRBJ2-2
CATDLYPSGGNQPQHF,TGTGCCACCGACCTTTACCCTAGTGGTGGCAATCAGCCCCAGCATTTT,few,TRBV28,-,TRBJ1-5
CASSGETGLTEAFF,TGTGCCAGCTCCGGGGAGACAGGGCTCACTGAAGCTTTCTTT,few,TRBV18,TRBD1,TRBJ1-1
CAISEGRERETQYF,TGTGCCATCAGTGAAGGCAGGGAACGGGAGACCCAGTACTTC,-,TRBV10-3,-,TRBJ2-5
CASSIASVYQETQYF,TGTGCCAGTAGTATAGCTAGCGTTTACCAAGAGACCCAGTACTTC,-,TRBV19,-,TRBJ2-5
CASSIVPGAIETQYF,TGTGCCAGTAGTATAGTCCCAGGGGCGATAGAGACCCAGTACTTC,-,TRBV19,-,TRBJ2-5
CAWSELFSTYEQYF,TGTGCCTGGAGCGAGCTTTTTTCTACCTACGAGCAGTACTTC,-,TRBV30,-,TRBJ2-7
CASRGQGANEKLFF,TGTGCCAGCAGGGGACAGGGGGCGAATGAAAAACTGTTTTTT,-,TRBV6-5,TRBD1,TRBJ1-4
CASSLTGLDEKLFF,TGCGCCAGCAGCTTGACAGGGCTGGATGAAAAACTGTTTTTT,-,TRBV5-1,-,TRBJ1-4
CASSLVGGNNEKLFF,TGTGCCAGCAGCTTGGTAGGGGGTAACAACGAAAAACTGTTTTTT,-,TRBV5-5,-,TRBJ1-4
CASSPTGARYNEQFF,TGTGCCAGCAGCCCTACAGGGGCCCGATACAATGAGCAGTTCTTC,-,TRBV28,TRBD1,TRBJ2-1
CASSSLFYEQYF,TGTGCCAGCAGTTCCCTTTTCTACGAGCAGTACTTC,-,TRBV6-5,-,TRBJ2-7
CASSTGLAAYNEQFF,TGTGCCAGCAGCACGGGACTAGCGGCCTACAATGAGCAGTTCTTC,-,TRBV7-2,TRBD2,TRBJ2-1
CASSLGDKYSYTF,TGCGCCAGCAGCTTGGGGGACAAGTATAGCTACACCTTC,-,TRBV5-1,-,TRBJ1-2
CASSITGETGELFF,TGTGCCAGCAGCATTACAGGGGAGACCGGGGAGCTGTTTTTT,-,TRBV7-9,TRBD1,TRBJ2-2
CASSVGSSLFNQPQHF,TGTGCCAGCAGCGTGGGCTCCAGCCTCTTCAATCAGCCCCAGCATTTT,-,TRBV9,-,TRBJ1-5
CASSLTGQGYTGELFF,TGTGCCAGCAGCTTAACGGGACAGGGGTACACCGGGGAGCTGTTTTTT,-,TRBV7-2,TRBD1,TRBJ2-2
CASSYALAGGPNF,TGTGCCAGCAGCTACGCCCTAGCGGGAGGGCCAAACTTC,-,TRBV5-6,TRBD2,TRBJ2-4
CASSMQGEQPQHF,TGTGCCAGCAGTATGCAGGGGGAGCAGCCCCAGCATTTT,once,TRBV6-1,TRBD1,TRBJ1-5
CASSDDGRQGDNQPQHF,TGTGCCAGCAGTGACGACGGTCGACAGGGGGACAATCAGCCCCAGCATTTT,-,TRBV2,TRBD1,TRBJ1-5
CASSSRDLSLVNEKLFF,TGTGCCAGCAGCTCCCGGGACTTATCTCTTGTAAATGAAAAACTGTTTTTT,-,TRBV7-9,-,TRBJ1-4
CASSGTSGPYNEQFF,TGTGCCAGCAGCGGCACTAGCGGGCCCTACAATGAGCAGTTCTTC,-,TRBV5-4,TRBD2,TRBJ2-1
CASSGIGLGASYEQYF,TGTGCCAGCAGCGGGATCGGACTAGGGGCTTCTTACGAGCAGTACTTC,-,TRBV5-6,TRBD2,TRBJ2-7
CATSRVGQGKGYEQYF,TGTGCCACCAGCAGAGTGGGACAGGGAAAGGGTTACGAGCAGTACTTC,-,TRBV15,TRBD1,TRBJ2-7
CASSAPHGRATDTQYF,TGTGCCAGCAGCGCGCCCCACGGGAGGGCTACAGATACGCAGTATTTT,-,TRBV9,TRBD2,TRBJ2-3
CASSVGRDGNEQFF,TGTGCCAGCAGCGTAGGGCGGGACGGTAATGAGCAGTTCTTC,-,TRBV9,-,TRBJ2-1
CASSPKYRNGYTF,TGTGCCAGCAGTCCTAAATACAGGAATGGCTACACCTTC,-,TRBV28,-,TRBJ1-2
CASSVRTGGTYGYTF,TGTGCCAGCAGTGTGAGGACAGGGGGAACCTATGGCTACACCTTC,-,TRBV28,TRBD1,TRBJ1-2
CASRPTSGRAGEQFF,TGTGCCAGTCGCCCGACTAGCGGGAGGGCCGGTGAGCAGTTCTTC,-,TRBV27,TRBD2,TRBJ2-1
CASSAGLAGGVAETQYF,TGTGCCAGCAGCGCGGGACTAGCGGGAGGAGTTGCGGAGACCCAGTACTTC,few,TRBV9,TRBD2,TRBJ2-5
CASSDNLAASNSGELFF,TGTGCCAGCAGTGACAATCTGGCAGCGAGTAATTCCGGGGAGCTGTTTTTT,-,TRBV2,-,TRBJ2-2
CASSLARLAGATDTQYF,TGCGCCAGCAGCTTGGCTAGACTAGCGGGGGCCACAGATACGCAGTATTTT,-,TRBV5-1,TRBD2,TRBJ2-3
CASSFGSEQFF,TGTGCCAGCAGCTTTGGGAGTGAGCAGTTCTTC,-,TRBV11-3,-,TRBJ2-1
CASTMTSGGKETQYF,TGTGCCAGCACTATGACTAGCGGGGGGAAAGAGACCCAGTACTTC,medium-sized,TRBV6-6,TRBD2,TRBJ2-5
CAITSGQGSYNEQFF,TGTGCCATCACCTCGGGACAGGGGTCCTACAATGAGCAGTTCTTC,-,TRBV10-3,TRBD1,TRBJ2-1
CASSLGLRELNEQYF,TGTGCCAGCAGTCTGGGCCTTCGGGAGCTGAACGAGCAGTACTTC,-,TRBV5-4,-,TRBJ2-7